The clone carrying this T cell receptor (beta chain) was seen more than once but under ten times. The source of the sample is a study of early T cells in non-severe SARS-CoV-2 infection. Study in general: The authors sequenced bulk RNA from unsorted whole blood, leaving chains unpaired.

Via MiXCR, TCRdb re-called the 5' RACE reads, giving one row per CDR3 protein. The repertoire holds around 61,000 distinct CDR3 sequences, less than 15% seen once, with over 4% in the top ten. Germline CDR1 reads SGHAT; CDR2 reads FQNNGV. Trimming cost V 5 bases and J 5 bases; bases outside gene matches: 9. This CDR3 is 15 amino acids long. The chain has TRBV11-2 and TRBJ2-1; 7 positions match TRBD1. This TCR was recovered from an adult who was a healthcare worker with PCR-confirmed SARS-CoV-2 infection or an uninfected control (not recorded which). This specimen was whole blood, taken at baseline. The CDR3, as DNA: TGTGCCAGCAGCGTGGGGACAGCCCCAGACAATGAGCAGTTCTTC. This codes for CASSVGTAPDNEQFF.